What follows describes a single T cell receptor (beta chain). Its target is not known. The data stem from a study of cytomegalovirus exposure and HLA in healthy donors. Findings and limits, study-wide: Productive status was seen about 90% or about 30% of the time for most TCR beta V segments in an earlier analysis. It has been reported that TCR beta sequences accurately predicted the HLA-A and HLA-B alleles of most subjects.

This CDR3 is built from 14 residues. From germline, CDR1 is MNHEY and CDR2 SMNVEV (reference sequence). V shed 3 bases and J 3 bases; nucleotides not matched to a gene: 4. Primers: 60 Vbeta forward and 13 Jbeta reverse. Some clones are missing from TCRdb's copy, which holds only in-frame ones; the method was immunoSEQ multiplex PCR. This table holds approximately 140,000 clones, just under 85% found once. The rearrangement joins TRBV27 to TRBJ2-7; 8 bases are a match to TRBD2. The sequence derives from a woman aged 40 to 55 in good health and CMV-seronegative. The material sequenced was PBMCs. The CDR3 DNA sequence: TGTGCCAGCAGTTTTGGTCGGGGGGGCTACGAGCAGTACTTC. Translated: CASSFGRGGYEQYF.